Each of the 13 T cell receptor beta chains below was sequenced from the same sample in a study of blood T cells in healthy people across ages. With a J-beta primer mix and a sample-barcoded 5' primer, a second PCR ran about 6 to 11 cycles. TCRdb reanalysed the 5' RACE reads using MiXCR and keeps one entry per CDR3 protein. This table holds fewer than 1,200,000 distinct CDR3 sequences, approximately 25% found once. This sample was also put to use in a study of T cells of mothers and their children.

The sequencing input was blood. These receptors were taken from a girl aged 2-10 years in good health.

The chain joins TRBV14 to TRBJ2-5; D remains unclear. The J call is in doubt because the DNA end fits TRBJ2-1 better. Germline V gives CDR1 SGHDN, CDR2 FVKESK. CDR3 length equals 13 residues. CDR3 protein: CASSQDVWDEQFF. The CDR3 DNA reads as TGTGCCAGCAGCCAAGACGTCTGGGATGAGCAGTTCTTC.

V and J are TRBV14 and TRBJ2-1, with TRBD2 matching 10 bases. Germline V gives CDR1 SGHDN, CDR2 FVKESK. The CDR3 is 16 amino acids. V dropped 0 bases and J dropped 8; count of bases not matched to a gene: 7. As DNA, the CDR3 is TGTGCCAGCAGCCAAGATAGGCTAGCGGGAGTTCATGAGCAGTTCTTC. Its protein product is CASSQDRLAGVHEQFF.

The V call is TRBV28, the J call TRBJ1-5, with 8 nucleotides matching TRBD1. Germline-derived CDR1 and CDR2 are MDHEN and SYDVKM. The CDR3 length is 13 residues. V gave up 11 bases and J gave up 2 bases; unmatched junction bases: 5. The CDR3 reads CAARGPGNQPQHF. The CDR3 coding sequence is TGTGCCGCCAGGGGGCCGGGCAATCAGCCCCAGCATTTT.

This clonotype was seen a few times. The V call is TRBV29-1, the J call TRBJ1-2; unclear D gene. The germline V and J ends were trimmed by 4 bases and 4 bases, with 10 bases remaining between them. The CDR3 contains 12 residues. Germline V gene data show CDR1 as SQVTM and CDR2 as ANQGSEA. The CDR3 protein is CSVVAAAYGYTF. The CDR3, as DNA: TGCAGCGTTGTGGCCGCGGCCTATGGCTACACCTTC.

The rearrangement links TRBV24-1 to TRBJ1-2, with TRBD1 as a possible D gene (6 bases). Trimming cost V 3 bases and J 8 bases, with 21 bases left between them. Germline assignment: CDR1 KGHDR and CDR2 SFDVKD. This CDR3 is built from 16 residues. DNA for the CDR3: TGTGCCACCAGTGATGGGACCCGGTCCGAAACAGGGGGCTACACCTTC. Its translation is CATSDGTRSETGGYTF.

V gene TRBV19 combines with J gene TRBJ1-1; no clear D gene. The V end lost 3 bases, the J end lost 1 base, and 6 bases lay between the germline ends. The CDR3 runs 13 residues. The germline CDR1 and CDR2 sequences are LNHDA and SQIVND (reference sequence). This chain's CDR3 is CASSMSGNTEAFF. As DNA, the CDR3 is TGTGCCAGTAGTATGTCAGGGAACACTGAAGCTTTCTTT.

This sequence joins TRBV5-1 and TRBJ1-3; maybe TRBD1 (5 bases). With 0 bases removed from V and 0 bases from J, the gap between germline ends came to 13 bases. The CDR3 is 17 residues long. Germline V lookup: CDR1 SGHRS, CDR2 YFSETQ. The CDR3 coding sequence is TGCGCCAGCAGCTTGGAAGTTCCAGGGAGCTCTGGAAACACCATATATTTT. This translates into CASSLEVPGSSGNTIYF.

This chain joins TRBV29-1 and TRBJ2-1, with D unclear. Germline CDR1 and CDR2: SQVTM and ANQGSEA. Trimming removed 4 bases from V and 7 bases from J, with 8 bases in between. This CDR3 has 11 amino acids. CDR3 protein: CSVVLGNEQFF. The CDR3 coding sequence is TGCAGCGTTGTACTGGGGAATGAGCAGTTCTTC.

The rearrangement joins TRBV6-2 or TRBV6-3 to TRBJ2-5; D gene ambiguous. The DNA end is more similar to TRBJ2-1, so the J call may be wrong. This CDR3 is 12 amino acids long. Germline assignment: CDR1 MNHEY and CDR2 SVGEGT. The CDR3: CASSQPTQEQFF. The CDR3 region has the DNA TGTGCCAGCAGTCAACCAACTCAGGAGCAGTTCTTC.

This clonotype turned up a few times. Given the absence of the conserved phenylalanine or tryptophan at the CDR3 end, a read error is likely. The chain is built from TRBV27 and TRBJ1-4; TRBD1 agrees at 10 bases. The germline V gene encodes CDR1 MNHEY and CDR2 SMNVEV (reference sequence). V lost 3 bases and J lost 5; bases outside the gene matches: 9. The CDR3 has 17 amino acids. In DNA form, the CDR3 reads TGTGCCAGCAGTTTGTTACCTCCGGGACAGGGGAATGAAAAACTGTTTCTT. Its protein product is CASSLLPPGQGNEKLFL.

The chain links TRBV5-6 to TRBJ2-2; 7 bases fit TRBD2. Germline CDR1 is SGHDT and CDR2 is YYEEEE. The CDR3 sequence is 16 residues long. V lost 4 bases, J lost 6 bases, and 12 bases stayed unmatched. CDR3 nucleotide sequence: TGTGCCAGCAGCCTACCGTACAGCGGGAAACCCGGGGAGCTGTTTTTT. It encodes CASSLPYSGKPGELFF. The variable domain in full, completed from reference TRBV5-6 and TRBJ2-2, reads DAGVTQSPTHLIKTRGQQVTLRCSPKSGHDTVSWYQQALGQGPQFIFQYYEEEERQRGNFPDRFSGHQFPNYSSELNVNALLLGDSALYLCASSLPYSGKPGELFFGEGSRLTVL.

This clonotype appeared a few times. The CDR3 DNA reads TGCGCCAGCAGCCCGGAAAACCAAGAGACCCAGTACTTC. Translation gives CASSPENQETQYF. This chain connects TRBV5-1 to TRBJ2-5, with unresolved D. Trimming pared 4 bases from V and 0 bases from J, leaving 7 bases between. The CDR3 runs to 13 residues. The V gene's germline CDR1 is SGHRS and CDR2 YFSETQ.

In its sample, this clonotype was seen a few times. The chain employs TRBV28 and TRBJ2-5; D possibly corresponds to TRBD1 (6 bases). The CDR3 runs 17 residues. The germline CDR1 and CDR2 sequences are MDHEN and SYDVKM. Between the trimmed V and J ends, which lost 1 base and 4 bases, there was a span of 19 bases. CDR3 protein: CASSLYSPFTGTETQYF. In DNA, the CDR3 is TGTGCCAGCAGTTTATATTCTCCCTTCACAGGGACAGAGACCCAGTACTTC.